Each of the 29 T cell receptor beta chains below was sequenced from the same sample in a study of brain T cells in children with intractable seizures. Generated by immunoSEQ multiplex PCR, the TCRdb table keeps only in-frame clones and is missing some. Among some 41,000 clones listed, 80% to 95% were seen once. The sample was peripheral blood, taken at surgery. These receptors were obtained from a girl aged 2 to 9 with tuberous sclerosis and intractable seizures.

The chain employs TRBV25-1 and TRBJ1-6; D may be TRBD1 (6 bases). Germline V CDR1 and CDR2: MGHDK, SYGVNS. Trimming removed 7 bases from V and 10 bases from J, with 11 bases in between. The CDR3 consists of 12 residues. The CDR3 DNA reads TGTGCCAGCAATGGGGGGGGCTCACCCCTCCACTTT. Its translation is CASNGGGSPLHF.

The chain uses TRBV6-5 and TRBJ2-3; 10 nucleotides line up with TRBD2. The CDR3 length is 15 residues. The germline gives CDR1 MNHEY, CDR2 SVGAGI. Unmatched junction bases numbered 8, after V lost 5 bases and J lost 6 bases. CDR3 nucleotide sequence: TGTGCCAGCAGTCAACTAGCGGGGTCGGTGGATACGCAGTATTTT. This gives the protein CASSQLAGSVDTQYF.

V and J are TRBV30 and TRBJ1-2, with D perhaps matching TRBD1 (5 bases). The V and J ends lost 3 bases and 8 bases respectively, with 19 bases between them. Germline CDR1 is GTSNPN and CDR2 is SVGIG (reference sequence). This CDR3 spans 14 amino acids. CDR3 DNA: TGTGCCTGGAGCTTGGGGAGCGGGGGGTACGGCTACACCTTC. It specifies CAWSLGSGGYGYTF.

This sequence joins TRBV27 and TRBJ1-1; D might be TRBD1 (6 bases). The CDR3 totals 16 residues. Looked up from germline, CDR1 is MNHEY and CDR2 is SMNVEV (reference sequence). Trimming took off 1 base at V and 5 bases at J, with 17 bases between the two ends. The CDR3 spells CASSLLKPGASTEAFF. DNA of the CDR3: TGTGCCAGCAGTTTATTAAAGCCGGGGGCGTCTACTGAAGCTTTCTTT.

The gene calls are TRBV7-8 and TRBJ2-7, with 10 bases identical to TRBD1. V dropped 4 bases and J dropped 4; count of bases not matched to a gene: 7. The CDR3 runs 15 residues. Germline CDR1 reads SGHVS; CDR2 reads FQNEAQ. The CDR3, as DNA: TGTGCCAGCAGCTCCCCGGGACAGGGGAAGTACGAGCAGTACTTC. As protein: CASSSPGQGKYEQYF.

This rearrangement joins TRBV13 to TRBJ2-4, with TRBD1 matching over 11 bases. This CDR3 spans 15 amino acids. CDR1 PRHDT and CDR2 FYEKMQ come from the germline V gene (reference sequence). V shed 5 bases, J shed 2 bases, and the junction held 2 bases outside the gene matches. The CDR3 DNA is TGTGCCAGCAGCAGGACAGGGGGCACCAAAAACATTCAGTACTTC. This translates into CASSRTGGTKNIQYF.

The rearrangement joins TRBV7-6 to TRBJ1-5; no firm D call. In germline, CDR1 is SGHVS, CDR2 FNYEAQ. The CDR3 has 13 amino acids. V was cut by 3 bases and J by 4 bases, with 7 bases left in between. CDR3 residues: CASSFSRNQPQHF. Here the CDR3 DNA reads TGTGCCAGCAGCTTCAGTCGTAATCAGCCCCAGCATTTT.

The gene calls are TRBV9 and TRBJ1-4; D is ambiguous. Germline lookup yields CDR1 SGDLS and CDR2 YYNGEE. CDR3 length: 14 residues. Deletions cut 4 bases from V and 3 bases from J, with 10 bases between. CDR3 nucleotide sequence: TGTGCCAGCAGCCCCCGTGGGTCTAATGAAAAACTGTTTTTT. It specifies CASSPRGSNEKLFF.

The rearrangement joins TRBV18 to TRBJ1-4, with 12 bases fitting TRBD1. CDR3 length: 14 residues. The germline V gene encodes CDR1 KGHSH and CDR2 LQKENI. The V and J ends lost 4 bases and 7 bases, in that order; junction bases with no gene match: 1. The CDR3: CASSRGQGAEKLFF. For the CDR3, the DNA is TGTGCCAGCTCACGGGGACAGGGGGCTGAAAAACTGTTTTTT.

The genes are TRBV4-1 and TRBJ1-2, with 7 nucleotides matching TRBD1. CDR3 length: 16 amino acids. V shed 5 bases and J 1 base; nucleotides not matched to a gene: 10. Germline CDR1 reads MGHRA; CDR2 reads YSYEKL. The CDR3 nucleotides read TGCGCCAGCAGCTTCCGCCCCGGGACAGATAACTATGGCTACACCTTC. This encodes CASSFRPGTDNYGYTF.

This clone came up once. The chain employs TRBV6-5 and TRBJ1-1; D gene uncertain. CDR1 is MNHEY, CDR2 SVGAGI, per germline. The CDR3 extends over 14 amino acids. Trimming took off 2 bases at V and 1 base at J, with 8 bases between the two ends. CDR3 bases: TGTGCCAGCAGTTACACGGCGGCGAACACTGAAGCTTTCTTT. Translated: CASSYTAANTEAFF.

The V and J genes are TRBV7-9 and TRBJ1-1, with D unclear. This CDR3 is 16 amino acids long. Germline V lookup: CDR1 SEHNR, CDR2 FQNEAQ (reference sequence). V lost 3 bases and J 1 base, leaving 15 bases between the germline ends. CDR3 nucleotides: TGTGCCAGCAGCTTGTATAGTCGGTGGGGGAACACTGAAGCTTTCTTT. Translated: CASSLYSRWGNTEAFF.

The chain links TRBV11-2 to TRBJ2-3, with 8 bases fitting TRBD2. Germline V CDR1 and CDR2: SGHAT, FQNNGV. The V gene end was trimmed by 1 base and the J gene end by 0 bases; junction bases not matched to a gene: 6. The CDR3 has 17 residues. The CDR3 DNA sequence: TGTGCCAGCAGCTTAGTCGGGGGGGCCATTAGCACAGATACGCAGTATTTT. Protein: CASSLVGGAISTDTQYF. Based on the CDR3 plus reference TRBV11-2 and TRBJ2-3, the full variable domain is EAGVAQSPRYKIIEKRQSVAFWCNPISGHATLYWYQQILGQGPKLLIQFQNNGVVDDSQLPKDRFSAERLKGVDSTLKIQPAKLEDSAVYLCASSLVGGAISTDTQYFGPGTRLTVL.

This chain joins TRBV5-1 and TRBJ2-7; D remains ambiguous. The germline CDR1 and CDR2 sequences are SGHRS and YFSETQ. V lost 4 bases and J lost 0, with 14 bases in between. The CDR3 extends over 15 amino acids. In DNA, the CDR3 is TGCGCCAGCAGCCCGGAATCTGGCTTCTCCTACGAGCAGTACTTC. It yields the protein CASSPESGFSYEQYF.

This clone was picked up one time. The chain recombines TRBV27 with TRBJ2-7; TRBD2 is a possible D gene (6 bases). Germline V gene data show CDR1 as MNHEY and CDR2 as SMNVEV (reference sequence). The CDR3 covers 13 residues. Trimming removed 6 bases from V and 9 bases from J, with 18 bases in between. CDR3 protein: CASRRERSTRQYF. The CDR3 DNA reads as TGTGCCAGCAGACGGGAGCGATCTACGAGGCAGTACTTC.

This sequence joins TRBV18 and TRBJ2-5, with D uncertain. The CDR3 is 13 residues long. CDR1 and CDR2 from the germline V gene are KGHSH and LQKENI. V lost 3 bases to trimming and J lost 6 bases, with 11 bases between them. The CDR3 loop is CASSPGPLKTQYF. CDR3 DNA: TGTGCCAGCTCACCCGGCCCACTTAAGACCCAGTACTTC.

J is TRBJ1-1 and V is TRBV7-2; no clear D gene. V was cut by 2 bases and J by 5 bases, with 12 bases left in between. In germline, CDR1 is SGHTA, CDR2 FQGNSA. There are 14 residues in the CDR3. As DNA, the CDR3 is TGTGCCAGCAGCTTAAGGAACCGGGAAACTGAAGCTTTCTTT. Protein: CASSLRNRETEAFF.

This chain joins TRBV5-6 and TRBJ2-1, with TRBD2 as a possible D gene (5 bases). CDR1 SGHDT and CDR2 YYEEEE come from the germline V gene. The CDR3 runs 15 residues. Trimming took 0 bases from V and 4 from J, leaving 11 bases between them. The CDR3, as DNA: TGTGCCAGCAGCTTGGAGTATCGGGATTACAATGAGCAGTTCTTC. Its protein product is CASSLEYRDYNEQFF.

The rearrangement uses TRBV21-1 and TRBJ2-7; the table's D call of TRBD2 was not tested on the DNA. TRBV21-1 is listed as a pseudogene. The CDR3 has 17 amino acids. This CDR3 reads CASSKALFCEGSYEQYF. The CDR3 nucleotides read TGTGCCAGCAGCAAAGCGCTTTTTTGCGAGGGCTCCTACGAGCAGTACTTC.

In this sample, this clone turned up once. V usage is TRBV9 and J usage is TRBJ2-5; D possibly uses TRBD1 or TRBD2 (6 bases each). The V gene's germline CDR1 is SGDLS and CDR2 YYNGEE. Between the trimmed V and J ends, which lost 0 bases and 2 bases, there was a span of 11 bases. This CDR3 spans 15 amino acids. This CDR3 reads CASSVDRGEQETQYF. DNA for the CDR3: TGTGCCAGCAGCGTAGATAGGGGGGAACAAGAGACCCAGTACTTC.

V gene TRBV2 combines with J gene TRBJ2-7, with TRBD2 matching over 9 bases. V trimming: 6 bases; J trimming: 2 bases; junction bases outside the gene matches: 8. The CDR3 spans 15 residues. Germline V gives CDR1 SNHLY, CDR2 FYNNEI. The CDR3 DNA sequence: TGTGCCAGCAGCCCTTCTAGCGGGGCCACCTACGAGCAGTACGTC. Its protein is CASSPSSGATYEQYV.

The chain recombines TRBV30 with TRBJ2-2, with TRBD1 matching over 7 bases. With V trimmed by 0 bases and J by 5 bases, 9 bases remained unmatched. The CDR3 length is 16 residues. Germline CDR1 GTSNPN, CDR2 SVGIG (reference sequence). The CDR3 nucleotides read TGTGCCTGGAGTGTGTTGGGAAGGGGGCGAACCGGGGAGCTGTTTTTT. This encodes CAWSVLGRGRTGELFF.

The rearrangement uses TRBV3-1 (or the pseudogene TRBV3-2) and TRBJ1-1; D possibly corresponds to TRBD1 (5 bases). V was trimmed by 1 base and J by 8 bases, leaving 8 bases between them. This CDR3 region has 12 residues. Per the germline V gene, CDR1 is LGHDT and CDR2 is YNNKEL (reference sequence). The CDR3 DNA is TGTGCCAGCAGCCAAGTTGGGGGGGAAGCTTTCTTT. Residues: CASSQVGGEAFF.

This clone was observed a single time. The chain couples TRBV6-5 to TRBJ2-7; 9 bases fit TRBD1. The CDR3 has 14 residues. Unmatched junction bases numbered 7, after V lost 4 bases and J lost 6 bases. In germline, CDR1 is MNHEY, CDR2 SVGAGI. In DNA, the CDR3 is TGTGCCAGCAGTTTCCGGACAGGGGTTGGCGAGCAGTACGTC. It encodes CASSFRTGVGEQYV.

V is TRBV11-1 and J is TRBJ2-1; TRBD1 is a possible D gene (5 bases). Trimming shortened V by 3 bases and J by 6 bases, and 6 bases separated the two germline ends. The germline V gene encodes CDR1 SGHAT and CDR2 FQDESV (reference sequence). The CDR3 contains 12 residues. The CDR3 region is CASSFQGNEQFF. CDR3 bases: TGTGCCAGCAGCTTCCAGGGCAATGAGCAGTTCTTC.

In the case of this clone: The junction and the germline gene differ at one end; a read error may be behind it. The chain has TRBV27 and TRBJ2-5, with D possibly TRBD2 on 6 matching bases. CDR1 is MNHEY and CDR2 is SMNVEV in the germline V gene (reference sequence). CDR3 length equals 15 residues. The CDR3 sequence is CASSISGRGKETQYF. The CDR3 DNA follows: TGTGCCAGCAGTATATCGGGACGGGGGAAAGAGACCCAGTACTTC.

The chain recombines TRBV7-2 with TRBJ2-3, with 14 bases aligning to TRBD2. This CDR3 comprises 16 residues. The V and J ends lost 5 bases and 2 bases, in that order; junction bases with no gene match: 3. Per the germline V gene, CDR1 is SGHTA and CDR2 is FQGNSA. CDR3 sequence reads: CASSRTSGGYTDTQYF. CDR3 nucleotides: TGTGCCAGCAGCCGGACTAGCGGGGGGTACACAGATACGCAGTATTTT.

In nucleotides, the CDR3 is TGTGCCTGGAGTGTGGGGGTGGGCAATCAGCCCCAGCATTTT. Protein sequence: CAWSVGVGNQPQHF. The rearrangement uses TRBV30 and TRBJ1-5; TRBD1 might be the D (5 bases). CDR3 length: 14 residues. Deletions cut 0 bases from V and 2 bases from J, with 8 bases between. Germline V lookup: CDR1 GTSNPN, CDR2 SVGIG (reference sequence).

The chain has TRBV30 and TRBJ1-1; D perhaps matches TRBD1 (5 bases). Germline assignment: CDR1 GTSNPN and CDR2 SVGIG (reference sequence). With 0 bases removed from V and 8 bases from J, the gap between germline ends came to 10 bases. The CDR3 consists of 12 residues. CDR3 in amino acids: CAWSVVGREAFF. The DNA for the CDR3 is TGTGCCTGGAGTGTAGTGGGGCGGGAAGCTTTCTTT.